These 7 T cell receptor beta chains came from one sample sequenced in a study of T cells expressing NK-cell markers. No DNA is given; TCRdb re-called the 5' RACE reads and lists each CDR3 protein once. Across fewer than 200,000 distinct CDR3 sequences, the top ten clones capture under 20% of the sample. Sequencing used blood T cells: a sorted CD56 or NKG2C T cell subset, CD4+ or CD8+ T cells, or bulk PBMC T cells (not recorded which). The origin of the receptors is a woman between 18 and 70 years old in good health.

The chain uses TRBV3-1 and TRBJ2-1; TCRdb's D call, TRBD2, is unchecked because there is no DNA. Looked up from germline, CDR1 is LGHDT and CDR2 is YNNKEL (reference sequence). The CDR3 spans 16 residues. CDR3 protein: CASSPGTSGRHGEQFF.

Here the CDR3 reads CASTGVRSTDTQYF. The chain recombines TRBV11-2 with TRBJ2-3; TCRdb calls TRBD1, which cannot be checked without DNA. This CDR3 region has 14 residues. The germline gives CDR1 SGHAT, CDR2 FQNNGV.

This chain connects TRBV2 to TRBJ1-1. The CDR3 is made up of 14 amino acids. Germline CDR1 and CDR2: SNHLY and FYNNEI. CDR3 protein: CASSEVRLNTEAFF.

The CDR3 spells CSAYSGTSGNTIYF. V is TRBV20-1 and J is TRBJ1-3; TCRdb calls TRBD1, which cannot be checked without DNA. There are 14 residues in the CDR3. Looked up from germline, CDR1 is DFQATT and CDR2 is SNEGSKA (reference sequence).

The chain links TRBV28 to TRBJ2-7; TCRdb returns TRBD2, unconfirmable since there is no DNA. This CDR3 has 14 residues. The germline CDR1 and CDR2 sequences are MDHEN and SYDVKM. The CDR3 protein is CASKSGGPKNEQYF.

This chain uses TRBV11-2 with TRBJ1-6. CDR3 length: 13 amino acids. Per the germline V gene, CDR1 is SGHAT and CDR2 is FQNNGV. The CDR3 region is CASSLEPGSPLHF.

V gene TRBV12-3 or TRBV12-4 combines with J gene TRBJ1-2; no DNA is available, so the TRBD1 call from TCRdb remains unchecked. The CDR3 extends over 15 amino acids. CDR3 amino acids: CASSNRDKGFYGYTF.